This T cell receptor (beta chain) stems from a study of blood T cell repertoires in COVID-19. Study-level background: Sites in the United States, Italy and Spain provided acute and convalescent COVID-19 samples. T cells, B-cell-depleted T cells, or PBMCs supplied cDNA or gDNA.

Trimming left V 4 bases short and J 1 base short, with 17 bases between. CDR1 and CDR2 from the germline V gene are KGHDR and SFDVKD. The CDR3 is 17 residues long. Study processing details: Amplifying reference gene primers gave estimates of nucleated cell counts. Using immunoSEQ multiplex PCR, the repertoire was profiled, and TCRdb retains in-frame clones only, with some absent. That table supplies the V and J calls and clone size; D and trimming were determined from the DNA. Altogether 55,000 to 90,000 clones are present, about 80% being singletons, with the ten largest covering 4.5% to 5.5%. Sequenced: peripheral blood. The rearrangement links TRBV24-1 to TRBJ2-3, with D maybe TRBD1 (6 bases). This TCR came from a woman between 55 and 75 years old with acute or convalescent COVID-19. In DNA form, the CDR3 reads TGTGCCACCAGTGACCCTTCAGGGGCCAGGGGCACAGATACGCAGTATTTT. It encodes CATSDPSGARGTDTQYF.